This TCR beta chain was found in a study of blood T cell repertoires in COVID-19. For the study at large: Sites across the United States, Italy and Spain contributed samples from acute and convalescent COVID-19. The analysed material was cDNA or gDNA that came from T cells, B-cell-depleted T cells, or PBMCs.

V shed 5 bases, J shed 7 bases, and the junction held 9 bases outside the gene matches. The CDR3 has 14 amino acids. Per germline, CDR1 LGHDT and CDR2 YNNKEL (reference sequence). The Seattle patients, enrolled during active infection, were followed longitudinally. In the original workflow: Quantification of nucleated cells was approximated via reference gene primer amplification. The data were produced by immunoSEQ multiplex PCR, yet TCRdb's version contains in-frame clones alone and is incomplete. V and J calls and clone size follow that table, whereas D and trimming were derived from the DNA. The sample carries some 450,000 clones, 88% recorded once.

The V gene is TRBV3-1 (or the pseudogene TRBV3-2), the J gene TRBJ1-2, with TRBD1 identical over 8 bases. This TCR was recovered from a woman between 45 and 60 years old with COVID-19, enrolled during active disease. The sequenced sample was peripheral blood. CDR3 residues: CASSFTRTGSGYTF. DNA of the CDR3: TGTGCCAGCAGCTTTACCCGGACAGGGAGTGGCTACACCTTC.